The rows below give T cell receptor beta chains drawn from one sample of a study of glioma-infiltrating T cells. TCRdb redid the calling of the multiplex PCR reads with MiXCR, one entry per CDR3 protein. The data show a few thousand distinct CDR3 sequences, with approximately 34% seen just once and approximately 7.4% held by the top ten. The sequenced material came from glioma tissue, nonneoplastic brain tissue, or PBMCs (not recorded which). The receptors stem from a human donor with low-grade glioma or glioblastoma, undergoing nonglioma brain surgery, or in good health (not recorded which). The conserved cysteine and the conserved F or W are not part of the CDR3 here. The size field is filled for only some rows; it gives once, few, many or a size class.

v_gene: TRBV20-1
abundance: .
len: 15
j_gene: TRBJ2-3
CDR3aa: SARDTLSGEGTDTQY

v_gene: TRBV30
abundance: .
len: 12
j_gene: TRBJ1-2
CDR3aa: ASTEAPAGYGYT

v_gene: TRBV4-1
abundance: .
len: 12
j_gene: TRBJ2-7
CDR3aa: ASSALTGVNEQY

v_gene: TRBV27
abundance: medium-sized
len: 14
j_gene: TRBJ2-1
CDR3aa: ASRWTSGGALNEQF

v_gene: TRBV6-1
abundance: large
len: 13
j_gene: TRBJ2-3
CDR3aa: ASTAGDSSTDTQY

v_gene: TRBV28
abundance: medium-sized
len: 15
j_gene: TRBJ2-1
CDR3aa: ASSAPGASSSYNEQF

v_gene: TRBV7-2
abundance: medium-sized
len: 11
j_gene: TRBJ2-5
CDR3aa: ASSRQGGETQY

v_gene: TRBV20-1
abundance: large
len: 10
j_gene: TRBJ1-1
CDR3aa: SAVRVGVEAF

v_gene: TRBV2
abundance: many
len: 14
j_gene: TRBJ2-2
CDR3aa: ARSALKGVDTGELF

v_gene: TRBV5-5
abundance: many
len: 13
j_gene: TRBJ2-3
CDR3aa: ASSTDGGGARTQY

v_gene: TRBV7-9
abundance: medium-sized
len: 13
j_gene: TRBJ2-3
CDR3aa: ASSLRAASTDTQY

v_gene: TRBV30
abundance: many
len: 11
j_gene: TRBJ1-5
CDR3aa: ARRGYRDQPQH

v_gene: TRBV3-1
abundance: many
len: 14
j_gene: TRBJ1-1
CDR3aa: ASSQMGGLMNTEAF

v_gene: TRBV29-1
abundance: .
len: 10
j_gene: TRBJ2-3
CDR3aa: SVEELTDTQY

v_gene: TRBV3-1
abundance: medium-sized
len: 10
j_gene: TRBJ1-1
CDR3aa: ASTGRKAEAF

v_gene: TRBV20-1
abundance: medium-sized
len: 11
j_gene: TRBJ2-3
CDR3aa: SAGGGGSNTQY

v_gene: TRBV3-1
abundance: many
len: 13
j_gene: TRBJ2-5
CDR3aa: ASSQVWGSQETQY